These 18 T cell receptor beta chains came from one sample sequenced in a study of blood T cell repertoires in COVID-19. Measured with immunoSEQ multiplex PCR; TCRdb has only the in-frame clones, and not every one. The sample lists around 65,000 clones, roughly three quarters seen once, with just over 20% in the top ten. The specimen was peripheral blood. These receptors came from a woman aged 80 or older with active or convalescent COVID-19.

The chain joins TRBV10-3 to TRBJ1-2; D might be TRBD1 (5 bases). CDR3 size: 13 residues. Germline V gene lookup returns CDR1 ENHRY and CDR2 SYGVKD. V was trimmed by 6 bases and J by 8 bases, leaving 16 bases between them. CDR3 coding DNA: TGTGCCATCAGCTCCAGGGACTCGGCCGGCTACACCTTC. This sequence encodes CAISSRDSAGYTF.

V is TRBV5-1 and J is TRBJ2-2, with D unclear. The germline V gene encodes CDR1 SGHRS and CDR2 YFSETQ. The V end lost 0 bases, the J end lost 4 bases, and 7 bases lay between the germline ends. There are 14 residues in the CDR3. As DNA, the CDR3 is TGCGCCAGCAGCTTGGGGGCCTCCACCGGGGAGCTGTTTTTT. Its protein product is CASSLGASTGELFF.

This chain uses TRBV12-3 or TRBV12-4 with TRBJ2-7, with D tentatively TRBD2 (5 bases). The CDR3 is made up of 12 amino acids. V gave up 5 bases and J gave up 9 bases, with 14 bases separating them. The CDR3 coding sequence is TGTGCCAGCAGTCTTACCAACAGCGGGCAGTACTTC. Translation gives CASSLTNSGQYF.

The V and J genes are TRBV5-1 and TRBJ1-1, with D perhaps TRBD1 (5 bases). Per the germline V gene, CDR1 is SGHRS and CDR2 is YFSETQ. The CDR3 extends over 15 amino acids. Trimming pared 3 bases from V and 3 bases from J, leaving 15 bases between. In DNA, the CDR3 is TGCGCCAGCAGCTCTATCAAAGGGGCAGACACTGAAGCTTTCTTT. This codes for CASSSIKGADTEAFF.

This chain links TRBV5-1 with TRBJ2-7; D unclear. This CDR3 region has 12 residues. Germline V gene lookup returns CDR1 SGHRS and CDR2 YFSETQ. V lost 5 bases and J lost 6, with 12 bases in between. The CDR3 nucleotides are TGCGCCAGCAGAGAACCCCCGGGCGAGCAGTACTTC. This codes for CASREPPGEQYF.

The chain combines TRBV2 with TRBJ2-2, with D perhaps TRBD1 (5 bases). Germline V lookup: CDR1 SNHLY, CDR2 FYNNEI. V dropped 4 bases and J dropped 3 bases, with 9 bases sitting between them. This CDR3 comprises 14 residues. The CDR3 nucleotides are TGTGCCAGCAGTGGACAGACCGACACCGGGGAGCTGTTTTTT. Amino acids: CASSGQTDTGELFF.

The J gene is TRBJ2-3, the V gene TRBV5-5; TRBD2 is a possible D gene (5 bases). V was pared by 5 bases and J by 6 bases, with 19 bases between. CDR3 length equals 15 residues. CDR1 and CDR2 (germline): SGHKS, YYEKEE (reference sequence). CDR3 sequence: CASRVLRVGTDTQYF. CDR3 nucleotides: TGTGCCAGCAGGGTGTTGAGGGTTGGTACGGATACGCAGTATTTT.

The V gene is TRBV7-2, the J gene TRBJ1-1; a possible D gene is TRBD1 (6 bases). V shed 0 bases and J shed 0 bases, with 8 bases lying between them. This CDR3 has 15 amino acids. CDR1 is SGHTA, CDR2 FQGNSA, per germline. The CDR3 coding sequence is TGTGCCAGCAGCTTAGCCGGACAGATGAACACTGAAGCTTTCTTT. Encoded protein: CASSLAGQMNTEAFF. Full variable domain (remainder filled in from reference TRBV7-2 and TRBJ1-1): GAGVSQSPSNKVTEKGKDVELRCDPISGHTALYWYRQSLGQGLEFLIYFQGNSAPDKSGLPSDRFSAERTGGSVSTLTIQRTQQEDSAVYLCASSLAGQMNTEAFFGQGTRLTVV.

This clone was picked up many times. This chain connects TRBV30 to TRBJ1-6; the match to TRBD1 covers 8 bases. The CDR3 is 14 residues long. Germline values: CDR1 GTSNPN, CDR2 SVGIG (reference sequence). J was trimmed by 5 bases and V by 1 base; bases with no gene match: 1. Written as DNA, the CDR3 is TGTGCCTGGAGTGGGGGACAGGATAATTCACCCCTCCACTTT. Residues: CAWSGGQDNSPLHF. Variable domain in full (rest from reference TRBV30 and TRBJ1-6): SQTIHQWPATLVQPVGSPLSLECTVEGTSNPNLYWYRQAAGRGLQLLFYSVGIGQISSEVPQNLSASRPQDRQFILSSKKLLLSDSGFYLCAWSGGQDNSPLHFGNGTRLTVT.

The rearrangement joins TRBV7-9 to TRBJ1-2, with a weak D call TRBD1 (6 bases). Germline V gene sequence: CDR1 SEHNR, CDR2 FQNEAQ (reference sequence). With 0 bases removed from V and 8 bases from J, the gap between germline ends came to 13 bases. CDR3 length: 14 amino acids. The CDR3 region has the DNA TGTGCCAGCAGCTTAGCGGGCAGGGGAGAAGGCTACACCTTC. Encoded protein: CASSLAGRGEGYTF. Together with reference TRBV7-9 and TRBJ1-2, the CDR3 gives the full variable domain: DTGVSQNPRHKITKRGQNVTFRCDPISEHNRLYWYRQTLGQGPEFLTYFQNEAQLEKSRLLSDRFSAERPKGSFSTLEIQRTEQGDSAMYLCASSLAGRGEGYTFGSGTRLTVV.

This chain links TRBV2 with TRBJ1-1, with 8 bases that match TRBD1. The CDR3 length is 15 residues. J gave up 0 bases and V 7 bases, and 7 bases lay outside the gene matches. From germline, CDR1 is SNHLY and CDR2 FYNNEI. The CDR3 loop reads CASTIRQGMNTEAFF. CDR3 sequence (DNA): TGTGCCAGCACCATCCGACAGGGGATGAACACTGAAGCTTTCTTT.

This clone was seen only a few times. DNA of the CDR3: TGTGCCAGCAGCCGACAGGGGATAGGGGAAAAACTGTTTTTT. Amino acids: CASSRQGIGEKLFF. V and J are TRBV14 and TRBJ1-4, with 8 bases identical to TRBD1. CDR1 is SGHDN and CDR2 is FVKESK in the germline V gene. After removal of 4 bases from V and 8 bases from J, the junction contained 6 bases not matched to a gene. The CDR3 runs 14 residues.

This chain connects TRBV27 to TRBJ2-3, with 11 nucleotides matching TRBD2. Germline V CDR1 and CDR2: MNHEY, SMNVEV (reference sequence). CDR3 length: 16 amino acids. With V trimmed by 6 bases and J by 1 base, 6 bases remained unmatched. CDR3 sequence reads: CASRSNSGGGTDTQYF. Written as DNA, the CDR3 is TGTGCCAGCAGATCAAATAGCGGGGGGGGCACAGATACGCAGTATTTT.

Of note for this clone: A junction boundary mismatches the germline segment, possibly from a read error. The V gene is TRBV5-1, the J gene TRBJ1-2, with D possibly matching TRBD1 (6 bases). The CDR3 length is 15 residues. Germline V gene data show CDR1 as SGHRS and CDR2 as YFSETQ. As DNA, the CDR3 is TGCGCCAGCAGCCAAGAGGGTCCCCATTATGGGGGCTGCACCTTC. Protein sequence: CASSQEGPHYGGCTF.

The V gene is TRBV6-6, the J gene TRBJ1-1, with 11 positions matching TRBD1. Trimming took 6 bases from V and 7 from J; bases not matched to a gene: 10. Germline CDR1 MNHNY, CDR2 SVGAGI (reference sequence). CDR3 length: 15 residues. CDR3 residues: CASSHRTGGSDEAFF. CDR3 nucleotides: TGTGCCAGCAGCCACCGGACAGGGGGCTCTGATGAAGCTTTCTTT.

Comments on this clone: One junction end disagrees with the germline gene, perhaps due to a read error. The J gene is TRBJ1-4, the V gene TRBV5-1, with TRBD1 identical over 7 bases. Germline CDR1 SGHRS, CDR2 YFSETQ. There are 15 residues in the CDR3. The CDR3 here is CASTLIGQANEKLFF. For the CDR3, the DNA is TGCGCCAGCACCTTGATAGGACAGGCTAATGAAAAACTGTTTTTT. Drawing the rest from reference TRBV5-1 and TRBJ1-4, the complete variable domain is KAGVTQTPRYLIKTRGQQVTLSCSPISGHRSVSWYQQTPGQGLQFLFEYFSETQRNKGNFPGRFSGRQFSNSRSEMNVSTLELGDSALYLCASTLIGQANEKLFFGSGTQLSVL.

The CDR3 spells CASRSRQGQEKLFF. In DNA form, the CDR3 reads TGCGCCAGCCGATCTAGACAGGGGCAAGAAAAACTGTTTTTT. The rearrangement links TRBV5-1 to TRBJ1-4; TRBD1 agrees at 8 bases. Germline CDR1 and CDR2: SGHRS and YFSETQ. This CDR3 is built from 14 residues. J gave up 8 bases and V 7 bases, and 10 bases lay outside the gene matches.

The V gene is TRBV7-3, the J gene TRBJ1-1, with TRBD1 as a possible D gene (6 bases). The CDR3 runs 14 residues. Between the trimmed V and J ends, which lost 5 bases and 3 bases, there was a span of 13 bases. Germline V gene sequence: CDR1 SGHTA, CDR2 FQGTGA. CDR3 sequence (DNA): TGTGCCAGCAGCCAACAGGGCATTTACACTGAAGCTTTCTTT. Protein: CASSQQGIYTEAFF.